The 23 T cell receptor beta chains in this list originate from one sample, sequenced in a study of shared T cell receptors in the human thymus. TCRdb keeps only in-frame clones here, not all; method: immunoSEQ multiplex PCR. The data contain 65,000 to 70,000 clones, around 96% of them singletons. Sequences were obtained from thymocytes. The source is a human donor.

The chain links TRBV7-9 to TRBJ1-2; D possibly corresponds to TRBD1 (6 bases). There are 16 residues in the CDR3. The germline gives CDR1 SEHNR, CDR2 FQNEAQ (reference sequence). V was trimmed by 1 base and J by 2 bases, leaving 14 bases between them. CDR3 sequence: CASSLDRDINNYGYTF. CDR3 nucleotides: TGTGCCAGCAGCTTAGATAGGGACATAAACAACTATGGCTACACCTTC.

As to this clone: It is unclear where the CDR3 begins or ends on the DNA, so no DNA is shown, and the CDR3 is as TCRdb lists it. This rearrangement joins TRBV2 to TRBJ2-5; no DNA check was done on the table's D call, TRBD2. Germline CDR1 is SNHLY and CDR2 is FYNNEI. Both ends counted, the CDR3 spans 14 residues. This CDR3 reads CASILASGPAPQYF.

The V gene is TRBV7-9, the J gene TRBJ2-7; 13 bases match TRBD2. The CDR3 has 18 residues. Germline V lookup: CDR1 SEHNR, CDR2 FQNEAQ (reference sequence). V trimming: 6 bases; J trimming: 0 bases; junction bases outside the gene matches: 11. The CDR3 DNA is TGTGCCAGCAGACGAACCGGGACTAGCGGGGCCGGCTCCTACGAGCAGTACTTC. Translating gives CASRRTGTSGAGSYEQYF. The variable domain in full, completed from reference TRBV7-9 and TRBJ2-7, reads DTGVSQNPRHKITKRGQNVTFRCDPISEHNRLYWYRQTLGQGPEFLTYFQNEAQLEKSRLLSDRFSAERPKGSFSTLEIQRTEQGDSAMYLCASRRTGTSGAGSYEQYFGPGTRLTVT.

This sequence joins TRBV28 and TRBJ2-7, with 9 bases lining up with TRBD1. The CDR3 sequence is 16 residues long. Unmatched junction bases numbered 11, after V lost 5 bases and J lost 3 bases. Per the germline V gene, CDR1 is MDHEN and CDR2 is SYDVKM. CDR3: CASSIKILTGGYEQYF. The CDR3 DNA is TGTGCCAGCAGTATTAAGATCCTGACAGGGGGCTACGAGCAGTACTTC. The variable domain in full, with the rest retrieved from reference TRBV28 and TRBJ2-7, is DVKVTQSSRYLVKRTGEKVFLECVQDMDHENMFWYRQDPGLGLRLIYFSYDVKMKEKGDIPEGYSVSREKKERFSLILESASTNQTSMYLCASSIKILTGGYEQYFGPGTRLTVT.

The chain links TRBV6-5 to TRBJ2-7; the D gene is possibly TRBD1 (5 bases). The V and J ends lost 8 bases and 0 bases respectively, with 17 bases between them. The V gene's germline CDR1 is MNHEY and CDR2 SVGAGI. The CDR3 totals 15 residues. CDR3 nucleotides: TGTGCCAGCCTCCATGGGGCGGCAAGCTCCTACGAGCAGTACTTC. Encoded protein: CASLHGAASSYEQYF.

V usage is TRBV5-1 and J usage is TRBJ2-3; the match to TRBD2 covers 13 bases. The CDR3 totals 15 residues. V shed 2 bases and J 8 bases; nucleotides not matched to a gene: 5. Germline CDR1 reads SGHRS; CDR2 reads YFSETQ. The CDR3 DNA reads as TGCGCCAGCAGCTTACTAGCGGGGGGGCCTGGTACGCAGTATTTT. Translated, it gives CASSLLAGGPGTQYF.

The chain uses TRBV12-5 and TRBJ1-1; possible D gene TRBD1, 5 bases. The V and J ends lost 6 bases and 0 bases respectively, with 14 bases between them. Germline V gives CDR1 LGHNT, CDR2 FRNRAP. The CDR3 is 15 residues long. DNA of the CDR3: TGTGCTAGTGGGCCCCCGACAGAGATGAACACTGAAGCTTTCTTT. Amino acids: CASGPPTEMNTEAFF. Full variable domain (outside the CDR3, taken from reference TRBV12-5 and TRBJ1-1): DARVTQTPRHKVTEMGQEVTMRCQPILGHNTVFWYRQTMMQGLELLAYFRNRAPLDDSGMPKDRFSAEMPDATLATLKIQPSEPRDSAVYFCASGPPTEMNTEAFFGQGTRLTVV.

In this sample, this clone turned up once. The chain has TRBV9 and TRBJ1-3; D may be TRBD1 (6 bases). Germline assignment: CDR1 SGDLS and CDR2 YYNGEE. Trimming stripped 3 bases from V and 4 bases from J, with 20 bases between. This CDR3 has 17 residues. This CDR3 reads CASSAPEGRGPGNTIYF. The CDR3 DNA is TGTGCCAGCAGCGCACCTGAGGGCAGGGGCCCCGGAAACACCATATATTTT.

The chain has TRBV18 and TRBJ1-1; a possible D gene is TRBD1 (5 bases). Looked up from germline, CDR1 is KGHSH and CDR2 is LQKENI. The CDR3 is made up of 16 amino acids. V was pared by 2 bases and J by 5 bases, with 18 bases between. CDR3 protein: CASSPLAGPSGTEAFF. The CDR3 DNA reads as TGTGCCAGCTCACCATTGGCAGGGCCATCCGGGACTGAAGCTTTCTTT.

This sequence joins TRBV5-5 and TRBJ2-2, with D possibly called TRBD1 or TRBD2 (6 bases each). This CDR3 is 15 amino acids long. Trimming left V 4 bases short and J 3 bases short, with 13 bases between. Germline V gene lookup returns CDR1 SGHKS and CDR2 YYEKEE (reference sequence). The CDR3 sequence: CASSHRGRDTGELFF. CDR3 nucleotide sequence: TGTGCCAGCAGCCACCGGGGGCGAGACACCGGGGAGCTGTTTTTT.

The chain joins TRBV14 to TRBJ1-1; a possible D gene is TRBD1 (5 bases). This CDR3 contains 13 residues. Trimming cost V 3 bases and J 0 bases, with 5 bases left between them. Germline lookup yields CDR1 SGHDN and CDR2 FVKESK. The CDR3 protein is CASSQGVNTEAFF. The DNA of the CDR3 is TGTGCCAGCAGCCAGGGGGTGAACACTGAAGCTTTCTTT. Combining the CDR3 with reference TRBV14 and TRBJ1-1 gives the whole variable domain EAGVTQFPSHSVIEKGQTVTLRCDPISGHDNLYWYRRVMGKEIKFLLHFVKESKQDESGMPNNRFLAERTGGTYSTLKVQPAELEDSGVYFCASSQGVNTEAFFGQGTRLTVV.

The chain combines TRBV28 with TRBJ1-5; unclear D gene. V was shortened by 2 bases and J by 4 bases, with 6 bases between the two germline ends. This CDR3 comprises 13 residues. Per germline, CDR1 MDHEN and CDR2 SYDVKM. The CDR3 reads CASSLGRNQPQHF. CDR3 sequence (DNA): TGTGCCAGCAGTTTAGGGAGGAATCAGCCCCAGCATTTT.

The V gene is TRBV19, the J gene TRBJ2-3, with D possibly TRBD2 on 6 matching bases. V was shortened by 5 bases and J by 2 bases, with 20 bases between the two germline ends. Germline CDR1 and CDR2: LNHDA and SQIVND (reference sequence). This CDR3 comprises 17 residues. The CDR3 loop reads CASSVQVCREDTDTQYF. CDR3 DNA sequence: TGTGCCAGTAGTGTTCAAGTTTGTAGGGAGGACACAGATACGCAGTATTTT.

The gene calls are TRBV2 and TRBJ2-6; D is unclear. Looked up from germline, CDR1 is SNHLY and CDR2 is FYNNEI. The V end lost 1 base, the J end lost 0 bases, and 13 bases lay between the germline ends. This CDR3 contains 18 residues. In nucleotides, the CDR3 is TGTGCCAGCAGTGAAGGGGTACCAAAGTACTCTGGGGCCAACGTCCTGACTTTC. This encodes CASSEGVPKYSGANVLTF.

This chain joins TRBV4-2 and TRBJ2-2; 12 bases fit TRBD2. After removal of 1 base from V and 0 bases from J, the junction contained 9 bases not matched to a gene. CDR3 length: 20 amino acids. Germline CDR1 LGHNA, CDR2 YNFKEQ. As DNA, the CDR3 is TGTGCCAGCAGCCAAGGGGGGACTAGCGGGCGAAACGCGAACACCGGGGAGCTGTTTTTT. It encodes CASSQGGTSGRNANTGELFF.

The chain couples TRBV6-5 to TRBJ1-1; no firm D call. CDR1 and CDR2 (germline): MNHEY, SVGAGI. V was clipped by 8 bases and J by 7 bases, with 20 bases between them. The CDR3 has 14 residues. For the CDR3, the DNA is TGTGCCAGCGGGGTCAGTCGGGGTAAGGGTGAAGCTTTCTTT. Encoded protein: CASGVSRGKGEAFF.

The chain joins TRBV7-2 to TRBJ1-2, with 8 nucleotides matching TRBD1. V was pared by 5 bases and J by 2 bases, with 16 bases of the junction left unmatched. From germline, CDR1 is SGHTA and CDR2 FQGNSA. This CDR3 is built from 18 residues. In nucleotides, the CDR3 is TGTGCCAGCAGCCTCCGTAGGGATCCGGGACAGGCAAACTATGGCTACACCTTC. The encoded protein is CASSLRRDPGQANYGYTF.

CDR3 in DNA: TGTGCCAGTAGCCTACGGGAGGCTGATACGCAGTATTTT. This encodes CASSLREADTQYF. The V gene is TRBV19, the J gene TRBJ2-3; TRBD2 aligns across 7 bases. The CDR3 has 13 residues. In germline, CDR1 is LNHDA, CDR2 SQIVND (reference sequence). V shed 6 bases and J 6 bases; nucleotides not matched to a gene: 6.

This clone was counted between two and nine times. CDR3 DNA sequence: TGTGCCAGCAGCCCCGAACGGGGTGATGGATGGTCACCCCTCCACTTT. Translated: CASSPERGDGWSPLHF. The rearrangement links TRBV14 to TRBJ1-6; D ambiguous. Trimming pared 4 bases from V and 10 bases from J, leaving 20 bases between. The CDR3 is 16 amino acids. CDR1 and CDR2 (germline): SGHDN, FVKESK.

V is TRBV7-3 and J is TRBJ2-2, with no clear D. This CDR3 contains 13 residues. V shed 1 base and J shed 5 bases, with 5 bases lying between them. Germline V CDR1 and CDR2: SGHTA, FQGTGA. CDR3 nucleotides: TGTGCCAGCAGCTTAAGTAAGACCGGGGAGCTGTTTTTT. It is translated as CASSLSKTGELFF.

The genes are TRBV9 and TRBJ2-6; 7 bases align to TRBD2. Germline lookup yields CDR1 SGDLS and CDR2 YYNGEE. The CDR3 length is 23 residues. The V gene end was trimmed by 0 bases and the J gene end by 0 bases; junction bases not matched to a gene: 21. The DNA for the CDR3 is TGTGCCAGCAGCGTAGCCTATGCCGGACTAGTCCCTTTTCCCCACTCTGGGGCCAACGTCCTGACTTTC. Protein: CASSVAYAGLVPFPHSGANVLTF.

The chain is built from TRBV6-5 and TRBJ2-7; a weak D match, TRBD2 (7 bases). V was cut by 2 bases and J by 0 bases, with 14 bases left in between. Looked up from germline, CDR1 is MNHEY and CDR2 is SVGAGI. The CDR3 runs 16 residues. The chain's CDR3 is CASSYEQGGFSYEQYF. Here the CDR3 DNA reads TGTGCCAGCAGTTACGAACAGGGAGGGTTCTCCTACGAGCAGTACTTC.

This chain joins TRBV28 and TRBJ1-6; D is ambiguous. This CDR3 has 12 amino acids. V lost 3 bases, J lost 9 bases, and 6 bases lay in between. Germline V CDR1 and CDR2: MDHEN, SYDVKM. The CDR3 loop is CASSFLRSPLHF. The DNA for the CDR3 is TGTGCCAGCAGTTTTTTACGTTCACCCCTCCACTTT.